This T cell receptor (beta chain) was identified during a study of blood T cell repertoires in COVID-19. Study-level background: The United States, Italy and Spain provided the acute and convalescent COVID-19 samples. PBMCs, B-cell-depleted T cells, or T cells provided the cDNA or gDNA that made up the material.

Seattle enrolled patients during active infection and tracked them longitudinally. Original processing methods: It was from reference gene primer amplification that nucleated cell counts were estimated. Assay: immunoSEQ multiplex PCR; the TCRdb copy retains only in-frame clones and omits some. V, J and clone size were drawn from that table, and D and trimming were deduced from the DNA. The sample records some 350,000 clones, 85% to 90% being singletons. The V gene end was trimmed by 4 bases and the J gene end by 3 bases; junction bases not matched to a gene: 5. The CDR3 has 15 amino acids. Specimen: peripheral blood. The receptor comes from a woman in her 70s with COVID-19, enrolled during active disease. The rearrangement uses TRBV5-7 and TRBJ1-5; 9 nucleotides match TRBD1. TRBV5-7 falls under the ORF class, with uncertain function. The CDR3 sequence is CASSPRTGVNQPQHF. The DNA for the CDR3 is TGTGCCAGCAGCCCACGGACAGGGGTCAATCAGCCCCAGCATTTT.